What follows is one TCR beta chain and its context. Deletions cut 0 bases from V and 7 bases from J, with 11 bases between. The germline V gene encodes CDR1 SGHNT and CDR2 YYREEE (reference sequence). The CDR3 runs 15 residues. The data were taken from a study of cytomegalovirus exposure and HLA in healthy donors. Assay: immunoSEQ multiplex PCR; the TCRdb copy retains only in-frame clones and omits some. Among roughly 260,000 clones listed, around 90% were seen once. The clonotype was recovered from a woman younger than 30 in good health and CMV-seronegative. The chain recombines TRBV5-4 with TRBJ1-6, with D possibly being TRBD1 (5 bases). The sample taken for sequencing was PBMCs. CDR3 nucleotide sequence: TGTGCCAGCAGCTTGGGGCAAGGGGAAAATTCACCCCTCCACTTT. As protein: CASSLGQGENSPLHF.